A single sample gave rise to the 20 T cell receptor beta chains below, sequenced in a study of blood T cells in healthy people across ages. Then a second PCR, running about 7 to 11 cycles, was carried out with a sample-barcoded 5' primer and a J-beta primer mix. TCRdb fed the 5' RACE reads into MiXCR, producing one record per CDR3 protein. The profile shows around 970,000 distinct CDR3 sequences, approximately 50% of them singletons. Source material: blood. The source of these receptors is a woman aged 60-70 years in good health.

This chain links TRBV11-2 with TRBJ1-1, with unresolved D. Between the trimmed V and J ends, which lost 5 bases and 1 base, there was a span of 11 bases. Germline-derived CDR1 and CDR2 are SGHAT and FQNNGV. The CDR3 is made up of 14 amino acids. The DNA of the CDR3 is TGTGCCAGCAGCCCGCCCCCGGGGAACACTGAAGCTTTCTTT. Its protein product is CASSPPPGNTEAFF. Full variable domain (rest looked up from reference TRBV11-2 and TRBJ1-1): EAGVAQSPRYKIIEKRQSVAFWCNPISGHATLYWYQQILGQGPKLLIQFQNNGVVDDSQLPKDRFSAERLKGVDSTLKIQPAKLEDSAVYLCASSPPPGNTEAFFGQGTRLTVV.

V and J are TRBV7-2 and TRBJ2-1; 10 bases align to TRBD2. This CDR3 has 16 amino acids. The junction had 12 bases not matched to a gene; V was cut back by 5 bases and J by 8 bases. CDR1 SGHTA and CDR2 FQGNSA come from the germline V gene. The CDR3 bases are TGTGCCAGCAGCCCATCCGGTTCTAGCGGGAGATATGAGCAGTTCTTC. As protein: CASSPSGSSGRYEQFF.

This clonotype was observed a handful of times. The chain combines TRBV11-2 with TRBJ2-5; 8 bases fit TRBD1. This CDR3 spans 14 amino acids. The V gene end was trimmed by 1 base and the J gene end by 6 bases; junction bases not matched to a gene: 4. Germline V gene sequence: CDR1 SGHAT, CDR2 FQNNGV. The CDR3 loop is CASSLAGGLQTQYF. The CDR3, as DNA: TGTGCCAGCAGCTTAGCAGGGGGCTTGCAGACCCAGTACTTC.

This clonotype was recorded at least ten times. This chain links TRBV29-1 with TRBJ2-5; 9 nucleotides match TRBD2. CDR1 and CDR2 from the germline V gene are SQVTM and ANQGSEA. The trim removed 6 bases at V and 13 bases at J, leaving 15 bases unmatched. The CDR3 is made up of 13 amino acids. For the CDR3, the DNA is TGCAGCGTGACCTTCGGTAGCGGGAGATCCCCGTACTTC. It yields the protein CSVTFGSGRSPYF.

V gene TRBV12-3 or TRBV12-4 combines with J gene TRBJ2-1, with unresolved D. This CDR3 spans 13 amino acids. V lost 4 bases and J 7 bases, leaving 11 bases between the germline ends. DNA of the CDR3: TGTGCCAGCAGTTGGGAACTGGGAAATGAGCAGTTCTTC. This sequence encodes CASSWELGNEQFF.

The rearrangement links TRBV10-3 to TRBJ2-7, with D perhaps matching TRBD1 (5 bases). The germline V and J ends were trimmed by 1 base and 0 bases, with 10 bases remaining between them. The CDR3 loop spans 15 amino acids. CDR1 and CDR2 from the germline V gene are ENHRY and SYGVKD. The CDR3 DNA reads TGTGCCATCAGTGAGTTTGAACAGGACTCCTACGAGCAGTACTTC. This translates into CAISEFEQDSYEQYF.

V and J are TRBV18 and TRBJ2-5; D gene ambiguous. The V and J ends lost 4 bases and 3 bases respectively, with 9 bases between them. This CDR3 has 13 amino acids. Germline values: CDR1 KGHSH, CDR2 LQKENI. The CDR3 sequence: CASSLGIEETQYF. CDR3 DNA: TGTGCCAGCTCACTGGGGATAGAAGAGACCCAGTACTTC.

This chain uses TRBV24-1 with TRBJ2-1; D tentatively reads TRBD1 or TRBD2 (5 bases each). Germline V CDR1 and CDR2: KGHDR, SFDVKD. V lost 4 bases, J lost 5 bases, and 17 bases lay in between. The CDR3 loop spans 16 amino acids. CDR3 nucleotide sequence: TGTGCCACCAGTGACCCGGGACGCCTGAAGGACAATGAGCAGTTCTTC. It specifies CATSDPGRLKDNEQFF.

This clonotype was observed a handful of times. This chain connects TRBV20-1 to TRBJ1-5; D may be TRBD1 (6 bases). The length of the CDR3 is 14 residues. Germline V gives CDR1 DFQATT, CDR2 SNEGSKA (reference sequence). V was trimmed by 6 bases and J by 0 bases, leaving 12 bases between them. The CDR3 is CSAAWTDSNQPQHF. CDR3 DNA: TGCAGTGCCGCCTGGACAGATAGCAATCAGCCCCAGCATTTT.

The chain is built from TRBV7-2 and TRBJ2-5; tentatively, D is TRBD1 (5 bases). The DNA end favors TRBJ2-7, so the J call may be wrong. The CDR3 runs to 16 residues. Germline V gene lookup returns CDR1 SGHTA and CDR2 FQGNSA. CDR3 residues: CASSHVQGPFPYEQYF. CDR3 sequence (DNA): TGTGCCAGCAGCCACGTGCAGGGCCCGTTCCCCTACGAGCAGTACTTC.

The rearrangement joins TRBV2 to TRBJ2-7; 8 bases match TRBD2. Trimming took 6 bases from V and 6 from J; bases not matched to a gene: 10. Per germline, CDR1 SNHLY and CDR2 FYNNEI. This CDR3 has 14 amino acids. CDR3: CASRGGTSLFEQYF. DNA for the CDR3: TGTGCCAGCAGGGGGGGGACTAGTTTGTTCGAGCAGTACTTC.

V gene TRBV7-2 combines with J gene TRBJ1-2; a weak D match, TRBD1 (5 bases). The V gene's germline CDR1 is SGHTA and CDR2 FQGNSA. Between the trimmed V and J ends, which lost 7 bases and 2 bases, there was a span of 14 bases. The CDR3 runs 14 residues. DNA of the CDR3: TGTGCCAGCATCCCGGGACCACCAAACTATGGCTACACCTTC. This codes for CASIPGPPNYGYTF.

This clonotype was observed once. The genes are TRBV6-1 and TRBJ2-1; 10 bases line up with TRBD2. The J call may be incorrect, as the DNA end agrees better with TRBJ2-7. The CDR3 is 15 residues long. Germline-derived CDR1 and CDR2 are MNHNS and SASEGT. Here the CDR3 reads CASSAPAGGPREQYF. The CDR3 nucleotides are TGTGCCAGCAGCGCTCCAGCGGGAGGGCCCCGCGAGCAGTACTTC.

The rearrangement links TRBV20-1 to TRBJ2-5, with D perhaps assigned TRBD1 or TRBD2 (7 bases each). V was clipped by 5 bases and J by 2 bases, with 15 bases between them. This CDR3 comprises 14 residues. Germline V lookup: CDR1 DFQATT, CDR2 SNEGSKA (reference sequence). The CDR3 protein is CSAEGGDRQETQYF. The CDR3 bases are TGCAGTGCTGAGGGGGGGGACAGACAAGAGACCCAGTACTTC.

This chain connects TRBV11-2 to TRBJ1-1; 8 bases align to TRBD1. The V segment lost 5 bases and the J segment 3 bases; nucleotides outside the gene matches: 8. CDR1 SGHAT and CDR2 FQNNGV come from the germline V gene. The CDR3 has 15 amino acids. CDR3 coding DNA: TGTGCCAGCAGCCGTCAGACAGGGGCGCACACTGAAGCTTTCTTT. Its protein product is CASSRQTGAHTEAFF. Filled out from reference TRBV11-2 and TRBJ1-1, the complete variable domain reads EAGVAQSPRYKIIEKRQSVAFWCNPISGHATLYWYQQILGQGPKLLIQFQNNGVVDDSQLPKDRFSAERLKGVDSTLKIQPAKLEDSAVYLCASSRQTGAHTEAFFGQGTRLTVV.

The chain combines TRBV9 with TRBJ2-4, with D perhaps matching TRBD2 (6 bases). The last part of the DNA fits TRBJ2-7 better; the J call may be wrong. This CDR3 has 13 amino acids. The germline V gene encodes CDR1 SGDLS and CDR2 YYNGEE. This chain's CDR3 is CASSGGANYEQYF. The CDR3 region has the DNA TGTGCCAGCTCCGGGGGAGCCAACTACGAGCAGTACTTC.

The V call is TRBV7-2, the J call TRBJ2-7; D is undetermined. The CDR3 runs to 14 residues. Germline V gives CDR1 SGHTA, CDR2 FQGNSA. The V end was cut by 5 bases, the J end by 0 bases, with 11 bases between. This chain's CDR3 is CASSRLSLSYEQYF. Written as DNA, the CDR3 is TGTGCCAGCAGCCGACTCTCCCTCTCCTACGAGCAGTACTTC.

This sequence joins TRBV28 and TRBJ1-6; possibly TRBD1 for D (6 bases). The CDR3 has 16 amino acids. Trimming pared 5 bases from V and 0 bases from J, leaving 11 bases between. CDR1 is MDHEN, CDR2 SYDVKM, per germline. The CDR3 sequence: CASSPGHSSYNSPLHF. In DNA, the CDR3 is TGTGCCAGCAGTCCGGGACACAGCTCCTATAATTCACCCCTCCACTTT.

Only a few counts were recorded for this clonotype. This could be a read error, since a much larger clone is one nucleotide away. CDR3 loop: CASGWTGSSYEQYF. The DNA for the CDR3 is TGTGCCAGCGGCTGGACAGGGAGCTCCTACGAGCAGTACTTC. This sequence joins TRBV11-2 and TRBJ2-7; TRBD1 aligns across 8 bases. The CDR3 is 14 amino acids. Germline V gene lookup returns CDR1 SGHAT and CDR2 FQNNGV. J was trimmed by 0 bases and V by 8 bases; bases with no gene match: 6. The whole variable domain, remainder taken from reference TRBV11-2 and TRBJ2-7, is EAGVAQSPRYKIIEKRQSVAFWCNPISGHATLYWYQQILGQGPKLLIQFQNNGVVDDSQLPKDRFSAERLKGVDSTLKIQPAKLEDSAVYLCASGWTGSSYEQYFGPGTRLTVT.

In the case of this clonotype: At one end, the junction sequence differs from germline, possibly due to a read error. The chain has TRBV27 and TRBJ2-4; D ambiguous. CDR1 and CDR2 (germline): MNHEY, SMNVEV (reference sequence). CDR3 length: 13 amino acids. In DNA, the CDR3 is TGCGCCAGCAGTTTCGGCCTTAAAAACATTCAGTACTTC. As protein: CASSFGLKNIQYF.